This TCR beta chain was found in a study of T cell changes during pregnancy in multiple sclerosis. The germline V and J ends were trimmed by 7 bases and 0 bases, with 16 bases remaining between them. Looked up from germline, CDR1 is MNHEY and CDR2 is SMNVEV (reference sequence). The CDR3 has 16 amino acids. Measured with immunoSEQ multiplex PCR; TCRdb has only the in-frame clones, and not every one. Among 50,000 to 70,000 clones, 92% were seen once, and the ten largest hold approximately 1.4%. The V call is TRBV27, the J call TRBJ1-3; a possible D gene is TRBD1 (5 bases). The clonotype originates from a female donor with multiple sclerosis, enrolled in a pregnancy study. Material: peripheral blood, obtained in the second trimester of pregnancy. This CDR3 reads CASTPISQVSGNTIYF. In DNA, the CDR3 is TGTGCCAGCACCCCCATCTCACAGGTCTCTGGAAACACCATATATTTT.